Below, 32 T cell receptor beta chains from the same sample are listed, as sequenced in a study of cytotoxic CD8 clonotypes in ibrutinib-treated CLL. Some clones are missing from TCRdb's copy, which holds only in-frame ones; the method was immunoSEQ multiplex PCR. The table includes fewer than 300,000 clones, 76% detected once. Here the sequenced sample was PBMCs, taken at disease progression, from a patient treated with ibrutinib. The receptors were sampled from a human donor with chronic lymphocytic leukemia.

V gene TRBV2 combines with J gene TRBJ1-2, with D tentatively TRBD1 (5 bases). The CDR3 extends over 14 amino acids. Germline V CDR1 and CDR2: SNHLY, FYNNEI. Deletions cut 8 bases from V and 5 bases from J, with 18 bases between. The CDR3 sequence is CASGASGFLYGYTF. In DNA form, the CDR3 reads TGTGCCAGCGGGGCATCGGGATTTCTTTATGGCTACACCTTC.

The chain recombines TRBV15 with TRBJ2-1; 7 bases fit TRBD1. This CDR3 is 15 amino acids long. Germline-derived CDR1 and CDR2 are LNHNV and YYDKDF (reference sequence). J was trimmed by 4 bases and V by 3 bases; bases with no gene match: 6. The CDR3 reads CATSSRGSLYNEQFF. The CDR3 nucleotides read TGTGCCACCAGCAGCAGGGGGAGTCTATACAATGAGCAGTTCTTC. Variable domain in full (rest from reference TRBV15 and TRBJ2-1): DAMVIQNPRYQVTQFGKPVTLSCSQTLNHNVMYWYQQKSSQAPKLLFHYYDKDFNNEADTPDNFQSRRPNTSFCFLDIRSPGLGDTAMYLCATSSRGSLYNEQFFGPGTRLTVL.

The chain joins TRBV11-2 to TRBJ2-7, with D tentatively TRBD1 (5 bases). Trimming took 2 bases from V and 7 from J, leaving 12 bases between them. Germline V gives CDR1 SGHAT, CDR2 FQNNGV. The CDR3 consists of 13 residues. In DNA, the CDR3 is TGTGCCAGCAGCTTATCTAACAGGCCAGAGCAGTACTTC. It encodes CASSLSNRPEQYF.

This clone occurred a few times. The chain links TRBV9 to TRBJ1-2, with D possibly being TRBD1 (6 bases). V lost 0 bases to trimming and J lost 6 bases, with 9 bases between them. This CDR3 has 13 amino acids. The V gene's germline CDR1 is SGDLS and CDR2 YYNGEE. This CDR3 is CASSVARGDGYTF. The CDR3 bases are TGTGCCAGCAGCGTAGCAAGGGGGGATGGCTACACCTTC.

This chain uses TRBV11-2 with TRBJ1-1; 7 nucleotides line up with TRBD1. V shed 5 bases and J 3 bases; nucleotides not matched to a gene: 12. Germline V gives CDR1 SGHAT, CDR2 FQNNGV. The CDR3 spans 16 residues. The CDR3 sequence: CASSLQTGLRHTEAFF. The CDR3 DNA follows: TGTGCCAGCAGCCTCCAGACAGGGCTGAGACACACTGAAGCTTTCTTT.

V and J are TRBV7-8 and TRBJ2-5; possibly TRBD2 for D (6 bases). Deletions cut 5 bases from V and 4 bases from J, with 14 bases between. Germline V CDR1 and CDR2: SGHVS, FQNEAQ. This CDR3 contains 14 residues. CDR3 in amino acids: CASSPRGVRETQYF. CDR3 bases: TGTGCCAGCAGCCCCCGCGGGGTTAGAGAGACCCAGTACTTC.

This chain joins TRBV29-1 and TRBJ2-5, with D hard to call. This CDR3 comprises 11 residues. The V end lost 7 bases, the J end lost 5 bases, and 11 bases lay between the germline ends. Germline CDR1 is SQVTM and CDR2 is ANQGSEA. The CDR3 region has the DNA TGCAGCGGGACGGAGTACGAGACCCAGTACTTC. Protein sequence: CSGTEYETQYF.

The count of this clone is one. CDR3: CASSLRDPWGNSPLHF. CDR3 nucleotides: TGTGCCAGCAGCCTCCGGGACCCCTGGGGTAATTCACCCCTCCACTTT. V is TRBV5-6 and J is TRBJ1-6; D possibly corresponds to TRBD1 (5 bases). With 4 bases removed from V and 6 bases from J, the gap between germline ends came to 17 bases. Looked up from germline, CDR1 is SGHDT and CDR2 is YYEEEE. CDR3 length equals 16 residues.

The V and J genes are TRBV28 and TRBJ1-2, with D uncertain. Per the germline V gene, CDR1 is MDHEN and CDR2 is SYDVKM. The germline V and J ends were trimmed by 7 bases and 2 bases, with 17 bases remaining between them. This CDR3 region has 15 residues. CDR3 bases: TGTGCCAGCACCGAAACCGGGCGCGGCAACTATGGCTACACCTTC. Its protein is CASTETGRGNYGYTF.

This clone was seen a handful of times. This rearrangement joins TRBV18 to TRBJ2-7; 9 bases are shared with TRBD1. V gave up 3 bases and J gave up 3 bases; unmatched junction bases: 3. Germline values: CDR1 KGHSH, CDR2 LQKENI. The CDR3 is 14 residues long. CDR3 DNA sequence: TGTGCCAGCTCACCGGGACAGGGCATCTACGAGCAGTACTTC. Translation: CASSPGQGIYEQYF.

This CDR3 reads CASSSRLAGSLAKNIQYF. CDR3 DNA: TGCGCCAGCAGCTCCCGTTTAGCGGGGAGCCTAGCCAAAAACATTCAGTACTTC. The chain uses TRBV4-3 and TRBJ2-4; 8 nucleotides agree with TRBD2. Per the germline V gene, CDR1 is LGHNA and CDR2 is YSLEER. The CDR3 is 18 residues long. V gave up 5 bases and J gave up 0 bases; unmatched junction bases: 12.

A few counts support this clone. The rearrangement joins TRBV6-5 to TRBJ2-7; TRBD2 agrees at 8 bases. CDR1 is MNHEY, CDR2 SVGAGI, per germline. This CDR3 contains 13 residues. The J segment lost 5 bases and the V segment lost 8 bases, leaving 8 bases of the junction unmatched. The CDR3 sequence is CASSLREGHEQYF. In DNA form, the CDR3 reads TGTGCCAGCTCCTTACGGGAGGGTCACGAGCAGTACTTC.

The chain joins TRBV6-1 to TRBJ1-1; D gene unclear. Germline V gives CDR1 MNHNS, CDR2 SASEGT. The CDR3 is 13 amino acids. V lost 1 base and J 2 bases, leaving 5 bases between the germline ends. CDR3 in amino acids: CASSEVDNTEAFF. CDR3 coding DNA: TGTGCCAGCAGTGAAGTGGACAACACTGAAGCTTTCTTT.

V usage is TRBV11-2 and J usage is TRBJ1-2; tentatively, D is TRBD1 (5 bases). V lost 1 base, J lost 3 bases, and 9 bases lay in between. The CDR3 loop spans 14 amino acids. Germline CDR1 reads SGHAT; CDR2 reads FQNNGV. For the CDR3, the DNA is TGTGCCAGCAGCTTAGGGGGCAGGGACTATGGCTACACCTTC. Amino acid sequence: CASSLGGRDYGYTF.

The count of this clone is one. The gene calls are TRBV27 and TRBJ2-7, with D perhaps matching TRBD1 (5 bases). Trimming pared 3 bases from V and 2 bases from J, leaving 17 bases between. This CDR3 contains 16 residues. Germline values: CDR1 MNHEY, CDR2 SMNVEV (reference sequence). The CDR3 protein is CASSLIVGPPPYEQYF. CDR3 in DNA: TGTGCCAGCAGTTTGATCGTGGGGCCCCCTCCCTACGAGCAGTACTTC.

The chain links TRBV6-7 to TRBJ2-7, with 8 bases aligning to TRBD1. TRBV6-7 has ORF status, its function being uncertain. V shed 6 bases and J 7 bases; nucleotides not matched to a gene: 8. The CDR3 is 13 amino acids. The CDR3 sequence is CASRNDRGREQYF. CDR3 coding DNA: TGTGCCAGCAGAAACGACAGGGGACGGGAGCAGTACTTC.

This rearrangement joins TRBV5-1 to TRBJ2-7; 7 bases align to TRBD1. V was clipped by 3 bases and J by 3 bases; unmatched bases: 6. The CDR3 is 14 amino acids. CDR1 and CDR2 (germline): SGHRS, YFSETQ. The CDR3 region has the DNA TGCGCCAGCAGCTGGGGACAGCCTGACTACGAGCAGTACTTC. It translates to CASSWGQPDYEQYF.

The CDR3 DNA follows: TGTGCCAGAAGCTTAGCTCTACAGACAGGACATCGACATTCCTACGAGCAGTACTTC. It codes for CARSLALQTGHRHSYEQYF. J is TRBJ2-7 and V is TRBV7-5; TRBD1 is the table's D call and was not checked against the DNA. TRBV7-5 is tagged as a pseudogene. The CDR3 has 19 residues.

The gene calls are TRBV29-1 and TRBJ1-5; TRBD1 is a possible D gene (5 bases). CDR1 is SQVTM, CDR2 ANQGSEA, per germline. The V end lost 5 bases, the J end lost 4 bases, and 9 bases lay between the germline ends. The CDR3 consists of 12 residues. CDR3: CSVLSGNQPQHF. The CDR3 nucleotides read TGCAGCGTTCTTTCAGGGAATCAGCCCCAGCATTTT. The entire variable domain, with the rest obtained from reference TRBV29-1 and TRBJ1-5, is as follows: SAVISQKPSRDICQRGTSLTIQCQVDSQVTMMFWYRQQPGQSLTLIATANQGSEATYESGFVIDKFPISRPNLTFSTLTVSNMSPEDSSIYLCSVLSGNQPQHFGDGTRLSIL.

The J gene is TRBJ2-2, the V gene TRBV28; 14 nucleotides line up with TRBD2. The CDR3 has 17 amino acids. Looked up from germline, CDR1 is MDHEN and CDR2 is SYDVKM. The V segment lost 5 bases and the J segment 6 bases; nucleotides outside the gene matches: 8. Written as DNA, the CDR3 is TGTGCCAGCAGTGGCTCCGGGACTAGCGGGAGTGCCGGGGAGCTGTTTTTT. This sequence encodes CASSGSGTSGSAGELFF.

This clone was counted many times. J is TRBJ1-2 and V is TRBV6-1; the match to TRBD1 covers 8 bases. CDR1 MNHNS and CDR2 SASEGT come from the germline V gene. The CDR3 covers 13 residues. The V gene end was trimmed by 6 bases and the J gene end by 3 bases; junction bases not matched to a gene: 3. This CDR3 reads CASRDRAHYGYTF. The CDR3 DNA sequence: TGTGCCAGCAGGGACAGGGCACACTATGGCTACACCTTC.

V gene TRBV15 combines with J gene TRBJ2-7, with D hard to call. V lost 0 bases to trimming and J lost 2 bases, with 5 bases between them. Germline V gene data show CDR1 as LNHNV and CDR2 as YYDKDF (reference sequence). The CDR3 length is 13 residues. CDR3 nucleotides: TGTGCCACCAGCAGAGATTTACCCTACGAGCAGTACTTC. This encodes CATSRDLPYEQYF.

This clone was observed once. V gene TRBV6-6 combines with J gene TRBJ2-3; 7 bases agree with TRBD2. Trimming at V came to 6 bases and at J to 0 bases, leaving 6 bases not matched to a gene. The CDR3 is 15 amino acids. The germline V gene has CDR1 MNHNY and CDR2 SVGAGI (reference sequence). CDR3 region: CASSRLAVSTDTQYF. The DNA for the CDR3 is TGTGCCAGCAGCCGGCTAGCGGTGAGCACAGATACGCAGTATTTT.

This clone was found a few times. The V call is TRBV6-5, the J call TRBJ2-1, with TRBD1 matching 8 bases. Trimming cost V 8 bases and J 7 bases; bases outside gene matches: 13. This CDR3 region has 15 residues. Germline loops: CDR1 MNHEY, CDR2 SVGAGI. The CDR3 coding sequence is TGTGCCAGCGCTCGGGGCCAGGGGGCGAGGAATGAGCAGTTCTTC. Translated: CASARGQGARNEQFF.

The CDR3 protein is CATSRGGRSYNEQFF. The CDR3 DNA follows: TGTGCCACCAGCAGAGGGGGGCGATCCTACAATGAGCAGTTCTTC. J is TRBJ2-1 and V is TRBV15; D might be TRBD1 (6 bases). This CDR3 is built from 15 residues. In germline, CDR1 is LNHNV, CDR2 YYDKDF (reference sequence). Trimming stripped 1 base from V and 1 base from J, with 8 bases between.

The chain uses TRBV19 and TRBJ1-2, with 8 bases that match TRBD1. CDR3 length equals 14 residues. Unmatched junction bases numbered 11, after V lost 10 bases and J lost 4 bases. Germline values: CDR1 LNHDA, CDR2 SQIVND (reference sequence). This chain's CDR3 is CATHPGQGVYGYTF. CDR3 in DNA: TGTGCCACCCACCCCGGACAGGGCGTCTATGGCTACACCTTC.

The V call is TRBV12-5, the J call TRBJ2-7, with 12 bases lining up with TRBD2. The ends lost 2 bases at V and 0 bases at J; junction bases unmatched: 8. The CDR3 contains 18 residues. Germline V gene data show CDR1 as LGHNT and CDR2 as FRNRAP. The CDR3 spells CASGLTQLAGGPSYEQYF. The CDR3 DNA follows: TGTGCTAGTGGTTTGACCCAACTAGCGGGGGGACCCTCCTACGAGCAGTACTTC.

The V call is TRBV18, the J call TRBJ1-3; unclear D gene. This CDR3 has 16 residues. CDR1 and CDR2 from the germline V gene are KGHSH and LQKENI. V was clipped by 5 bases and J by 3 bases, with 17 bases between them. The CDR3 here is CASSSTSNGRGNTIYF. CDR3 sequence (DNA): TGTGCCAGCTCATCCACATCAAACGGACGTGGAAACACCATATATTTT.

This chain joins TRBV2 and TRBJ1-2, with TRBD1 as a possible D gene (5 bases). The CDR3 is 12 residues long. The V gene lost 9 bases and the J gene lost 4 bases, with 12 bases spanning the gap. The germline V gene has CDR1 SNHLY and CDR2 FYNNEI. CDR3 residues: CARVTGPYGYTF. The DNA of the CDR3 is TGTGCCAGGGTAACGGGGCCCTATGGCTACACCTTC.

CDR3 coding DNA: TGTGCCAGTAGTACAAGGGTTGTTGGCAACAATCAGCCCCAGCATTTT. Protein product: CASSTRVVGNNQPQHF. The V gene is TRBV19, the J gene TRBJ1-5; no firm D call. The CDR3 is made up of 16 amino acids. V was shortened by 4 bases and J by 3 bases, with 16 bases between the two germline ends. Germline CDR1 LNHDA, CDR2 SQIVND (reference sequence).

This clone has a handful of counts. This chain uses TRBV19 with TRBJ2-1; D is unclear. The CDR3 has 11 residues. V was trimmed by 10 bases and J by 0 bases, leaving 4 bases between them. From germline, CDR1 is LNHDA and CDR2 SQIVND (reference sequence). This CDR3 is CATGSYNEQFF. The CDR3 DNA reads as TGTGCCACGGGCTCCTACAATGAGCAGTTCTTC.

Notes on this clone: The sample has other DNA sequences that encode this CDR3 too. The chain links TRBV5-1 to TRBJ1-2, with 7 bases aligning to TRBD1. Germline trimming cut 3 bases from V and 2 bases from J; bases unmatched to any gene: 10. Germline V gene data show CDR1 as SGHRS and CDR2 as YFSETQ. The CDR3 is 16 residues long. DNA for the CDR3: TGCGCCAGCAGCTACCGACAGGGTCCCGCCAACTATGGCTACACCTTC. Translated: CASSYRQGPANYGYTF.